The 5 T cell receptor beta chains below all came from one sample that was sequenced in a study of tumor-infiltrating lymphocytes in localized non-small cell lung cancer. Libraries were prepared by immunoSEQ multiplex PCR; TCRdb keeps only in-frame clonotypes and omits some of them. In the table there are about 13,000 clones, approximately 73% of which are singletons. The sequencing sample was made of uninvolved lung tissue not adjacent to the tumor. Receptors were obtained from a human donor with non-small cell lung cancer.

The chain recombines TRBV6-6 with TRBJ2-5; no definite D call. The length of the CDR3 is 14 residues. Germline assignment: CDR1 MNHNY and CDR2 SVGAGI (reference sequence). The V end was cut by 6 bases, the J end by 0 bases, with 11 bases between. CDR3 amino acids: CASRQPMYQETQYF. CDR3 DNA: TGTGCCAGCAGACAGCCGATGTACCAAGAGACCCAGTACTTC.

This chain joins TRBV28 and TRBJ2-2; D might be TRBD1 (5 bases). Trimming cost V 1 base and J 9 bases, with 12 bases left between them. CDR1 and CDR2 from the germline V gene are MDHEN and SYDVKM. The CDR3 sequence is 14 residues long. Here the CDR3 DNA reads TGTGCCAGCAGTTTATCTACAGGCATGCGGGAGCTGTTTTTT. Amino acids: CASSLSTGMRELFF.

CDR3 DNA: TGTGCCAGCAGCTTAATGGGGGCACTGGGTAATGAAAAACTGTTTTTT. It is translated as CASSLMGALGNEKLFF. The chain is built from TRBV7-9 and TRBJ1-4; TRBD1 might be the D (6 bases). V was clipped by 2 bases and J by 4 bases, with 14 bases between them. This CDR3 has 16 amino acids. Germline CDR1 is SEHNR and CDR2 is FQNEAQ (reference sequence).

A word on this clone: At one of its ends the junction is not consistent with the germline gene, which may arise from a read error. The chain couples TRBV5-1 to TRBJ1-4, with D unclear. The CDR3 consists of 14 residues. CDR1 SGHRS and CDR2 YFSETQ come from the germline V gene. The CDR3 is CASSLDPTGSRFAF. In DNA form, the CDR3 reads TGCGCCAGCAGCTTGGATCCGACCGGTTCTAGGTTTGCGTTT.

The genes are TRBV4-1 and TRBJ2-5; 13 bases are a match to TRBD2. Germline assignment: CDR1 MGHRA and CDR2 YSYEKL. J was trimmed by 7 bases and V by 4 bases; bases with no gene match: 6. The CDR3 runs to 15 residues. The CDR3 DNA sequence: TGCGCCAGCAGCCGAGGACTAGCGGGAGTTGGGACCCAGTACTTC. This translates into CASSRGLAGVGTQYF.